This T cell receptor (beta chain) appears in the sequencing data of a study of lymphopenia after photon versus proton radiotherapy (dated by TCRdb to about 2019). At the level of the whole study: The immunological effects of photon versus proton radiation therapy were compared in patients with gastrointestinal tumors who developed high-grade lymphopenia. The cohort included 20 patients with gastrointestinal tumors who developed lymphopenia after receiving either photon or proton therapy. The study aimed to characterize how the two radiation modalities differ in their impact on the immune system. Results and caveats for the whole study, not just this receptor: Across the cohort, among patients who died, a greater drop in TCR diversity after the nadir was inversely correlated with overall survival time. After the lymphocyte count nadir, photon-treated repertoires showed oligoclonal expansion, especially of CD8+ Temra cells, which drove the drop in diversity. Relative stability during treatment was observed in proton-treated patients, whereas loss of naive T cells and TCR diversity and gain of effector/memory populations were observed in photon-treated patients. The survival association was assessed only in patients who died, and better survival with proton therapy was presented by the authors as a possibility rather than a demonstrated result.

The library relied on the immunoSEQ multiplex PCR assay. Deep sequencing of rearranged TCR beta loci, alongside multiparametric flow cytometry, was used to profile T cell repertoires. Here the immuneACCESS table is served through TCRdb, limited to in-frame sequences with V and J called. Missing clones are a known gap in these copies; in checked studies unresolved V genes cover under half, and the rest lacks a known reason. In this sample the table shows some 3,300 clones, around four fifths of which occur a single time. The leading ten clones occupy 53% of the sample. According to the germline V gene, CDR1 reads LGHNA and CDR2 reads YSLEER. Between the V and J ends, shortened by 0 bases and 4 bases respectively, the junction contains 15 bases. The CDR3 sequence holds 16 residues, the cysteine and phenylalanine included. Only CDR3 DNA remains: 48 bases, in frame from the first base. A word on this clone: Its antigen target is currently unknown. One base away there is no much larger clone; base qualities are not given.

This sample comprised peripheral blood, obtained from a patient treated with proton-based radiotherapy. The receptor comes from a man older than 75 with esophageal cancer. This chain is built from TRBV4-3 and TRBJ1-1; the D gene identity is not certain. This receptor has the CDR3 CASSQDLGQVITEAFF. In nucleotide form, the sequence is TGCGCCAGCAGCCAAGATCTTGGGCAGGTCATCACTGAAGCTTTCTTT.